Listed below are T cell receptor beta chains from one sample, sequenced in a study of T cell responses to AZD1222 COVID-19 vaccine. Produced via immunoSEQ multiplex PCR; TCRdb's table is partial and in-frame only. Of about 94,000 clones listed, 85% were seen once; the top ten hold 4.5% to 5%. The sequencing used peripheral blood, collected 28 days after the second AZD1222 dose. These receptors all stem from an adult who received the AZD1222 COVID-19 vaccine. Each CDR3 is given with its conserved first and last residue. D genes are given only for firm matches. Clone size, where shown, is once, few, many, or a class for clones that have expanded.

>once|TRBD1|TRBV7-2|TRBJ2-7
TGTGCCAGCAGCTTTCCAGGGACAGGGGTCAACGAGCAGTACTTC
CASSFPGTGVNEQYF
>.|.|TRBV20-1|TRBJ1-1
TGCAGTGCTAGTAGGTCAGGGGAAGCTTTCTTT
CSASRSGEAFF
>.|.|TRBV7-9|TRBJ1-3
TGTGCCAGCAGCTTATCCTCGTCCCCGAACACCATATATTTT
CASSLSSSPNTIYF
>.|.|TRBV5-5|TRBJ1-4
TGTGCCAGCAGCGCGGACCTAAATGAAAAACTGTTTTTT
CASSADLNEKLFF
>medium-sized|.|TRBV6-5|TRBJ1-3
.
CASSSSDRASGNTIYF
>.|TRBD1|TRBV14|TRBJ2-5
TGTGCCCACAGGGGGTTGGGGGGAGAGACCCAGTACTTC
CAHRGLGGETQYF
>.|.|TRBV7-2|TRBJ1-5
TGTGCCAGCAGCTTATTGGGGTATAGCAATCAGCCCCAGCATTTT
CASSLLGYSNQPQHF
>.|.|TRBV12-2|TRBJ1-1
TGTGCAAGTCGCTGCCGCAGGACAGCTAAGAACACTGAAGCTTTCTTT
CASRCRRTAKNTEAFF
>.|.|TRBV11-2|TRBJ2-1
TGTGCCAGCAGCCTCCAGGTGGGAGACAATGAGCAGTTCTTC
CASSLQVGDNEQFF
>.|.|TRBV19|TRBJ2-4
TGTGCCAGTAGTATAGATTGGCAGGGGAACATTCAGTACTTC
CASSIDWQGNIQYF
>.|TRBD2|TRBV27|TRBJ2-7
TGTGCCAGCAGTAGAATACTAGCGGGAGGGCCCAATGGGGAGCAGTACTTC
CASSRILAGGPNGEQYF
>.|.|TRBV19|TRBJ1-5
TGTGCCAGCCGGACAGTCGGTCAGCCCCAGCATTTT
CASRTVGQPQHF
>once|.|TRBV7-3|TRBJ2-3
TGTGCCAGCAGCTTGCAGGGTCCAGATACGCAGTATTTT
CASSLQGPDTQYF
>.|.|TRBV19|TRBJ1-1
TGTGCCAGTAAGCAAAACCAGAACGCTGAAGCTTTCTTT
CASKQNQNAEAFF
>.|TRBD1|TRBV18|TRBJ1-4
TGTGCCAGCTCCCGACAGGGGGCGGAAAAACTGTTTTTT
CASSRQGAEKLFF
>.|TRBD2|TRBV28|TRBJ2-5
TGTGCCAGCAGTTTTTTTCCTAGCGGGAGGCTCCAAGAGACCCAGTACTTC
CASSFFPSGRLQETQYF
>.|.|TRBV5-1|TRBJ1-1
TGCGCCAGCAGCTTGGTGGGGGATGAGACTGAAGCTTTCTTT
CASSLVGDETEAFF
>.|.|TRBV10-1|TRBJ1-1
TGCGCCAGCAGTGAGGTCGGGGGAGGTATCGCTTTCTTT
CASSEVGGGIAFF
>.|TRBD2|TRBV24-1|TRBJ2-3
TGTGCCACCAGTGATCCCATAGAATCTAGCGGGAGGGCCTGGGACACAGATACGCAGTATTTT
CATSDPIESSGRAWDTDTQYF
>once|TRBD2|TRBV7-2|TRBJ2-7
TGTGCCAGCAGCTTAAGCCCTAGCCCGGGGAGGGGCAGCTTC
CASSLSPSPGRGSF
>once|.|TRBV2|TRBJ2-5
TGTGCCAGCAGTGAGGTTAGGACGTTAGAAGGAGAGACCCAGTACTTC
CASSEVRTLEGETQYF
>.|TRBD2|TRBV20-1|TRBJ2-1
TGCAGTGCTAGTAGGCGGGGGGGCCTAAATGAGCAGTTCTTC
CSASRRGGLNEQFF
>.|.|TRBV19|TRBJ1-5
TGTGCCAGTAGTATCAGGGGTTCTAGCAATCAGCCCCAGCATTTT
CASSIRGSSNQPQHF
>.|.|TRBV6-1|TRBJ1-5
TGTGCCAGCAGTGCTCGACAGGCCTCCCTCGATCAGCCCCAGCATTTT
CASSARQASLDQPQHF
>.|TRBD1|TRBV11-2|TRBJ1-1
TGTGCCAGCAGCGCATACAGGGGAAACATGAACACTGAAGCTTTCTTT
CASSAYRGNMNTEAFF
>.|.|TRBV5-6|TRBJ2-2
TGTGCCAGCAGCTTGGGGACAAGACAATACACCGGGGAGCTGTTTTTT
CASSLGTRQYTGELFF
>.|.|TRBV29-1|TRBJ2-3
TGCAGCGTTGTCGGGACAGATACGCAGTATTTT
CSVVGTDTQYF
>once|TRBD1|TRBV9|TRBJ2-2
TGTGCCAGCAGCCCCCGGACAGGGGAAGACACCGGGGAGCTGTTTTTT
CASSPRTGEDTGELFF
>.|.|TRBV3-1/TRBV3-2|TRBJ2-3
TGTGCCAGCAGTAGCCTGGGATGGGGCACAGATACGCAGTATTTT
CASSSLGWGTDTQYF
>.|TRBD1|TRBV5-8|TRBJ2-4
TGTGCCAGCAGCTTGGCCGGGACAGGGGGCGAGAACATTCAGTACTTC
CASSLAGTGGENIQYF
>.|.|TRBV20-1|TRBJ1-1
TGCAGTGTTTGGGGCTACACTGAAGCTTTCTTT
CSVWGYTEAFF
>.|.|TRBV7-8|TRBJ2-5
TGTGCCAGCAGGTCAGAGGGATGGGACCAAGAGACCCAGTACTTC
CASRSEGWDQETQYF
>.|TRBD1|TRBV5-1|TRBJ2-5
TGCGCCAGCAGCTGGACAGGGGACGAGGAGACCCAGTACTTC
CASSWTGDEETQYF
>once|TRBD2|TRBV10-2|TRBJ2-3
TGCGCCAGCAGTGAGCAGTCTAGCGGGAGCCCCGCTCATACGCAGTATTTT
CASSEQSSGSPAHTQYF
>.|.|TRBV19|TRBJ1-2
TGTGCCAGTAGTACAGCCGGCGGTCGAGCCAACTATGGCTACACCTTC
CASSTAGGRANYGYTF
>.|TRBD1|TRBV19|TRBJ1-2
TGTGCCAGTAGTAAGGAAGCCGAGACAGGGGGCGCAGAAGGCTACACCTTC
CASSKEAETGGAEGYTF
>.|.|TRBV6-2/TRBV6-3|TRBJ2-1
TGTGCCAGCAGCCCTTCCTCCCCGTGGAATGAGCAGTTCTTC
CASSPSSPWNEQFF
>.|.|TRBV6-4|TRBJ2-5
TGTGCCAGCAGTGAAGGGCAGGGTCAAGAGACCCAGTACTTC
CASSEGQGQETQYF
>.|.|TRBV2|TRBJ1-6
TGTGCCAGCAGTGAGGACGGCTATTCACCCCTCCACTTT
CASSEDGYSPLHF
>.|TRBD2|TRBV5-6|TRBJ2-5
TGTGCCAGCAGCTCAAACCTAGCGGGACGACAAGAGACCCAGTACTTC
CASSSNLAGRQETQYF
>.|.|TRBV11-2|TRBJ2-3
TGTGCCAGCAGCTTAGTTGGGACCTTGAGTACGCAGTATTTT
CASSLVGTLSTQYF
>few|.|TRBV4-3|TRBJ2-7
TGCGCCAGCAGCCGGTCCAGGGAATACTACGAGCAGTACTTC
CASSRSREYYEQYF
>once|.|TRBV18|TRBJ2-3
TGTGCCAGCTCACCCGGACTACCGCCCACAGATACGCAGTATTTT
CASSPGLPPTDTQYF
>.|.|TRBV5-4|TRBJ2-5
TGTGCCAGCAGCTCGGCCGGCGGACAAGAGACCCAGTACTTC
CASSSAGGQETQYF
>.|.|TRBV5-4|TRBJ2-2
TGTGCCAGCAGCTTGGATGGGGCCGGGGAGCTGTTTTTT
CASSLDGAGELFF
>few|.|TRBV5-1|TRBJ2-7
TGCGCCAGCAGCTTGAGGACGGCCGGCGAGCAGTACTTC
CASSLRTAGEQYF
>.|.|TRBV27|TRBJ2-1
TGTGCCAGCAGTCTAGGACGGTCCTACAATGAGCAGTTCTTC
CASSLGRSYNEQFF
>.|TRBD1|TRBV19|TRBJ1-3
TGTGCCAGTAGTGGGCATCCGGGACAGGGAGCTGGAAACACCATATATTTT
CASSGHPGQGAGNTIYF
>.|.|TRBV9|TRBJ1-3
TGTGCCAGCAGCGTAGGAACAGATATCTCTGGAAACACCATATATTTT
CASSVGTDISGNTIYF
>.|.|TRBV9|TRBJ1-2
TGTGCCAGCAGCGTAAGCAGGAAGGGCCCGAGGGGCTACACCTTC
CASSVSRKGPRGYTF
>.|.|TRBV18|TRBJ2-1
TGTGCCAGCTCACCACCGGTGGGGGATGAGCAGTTCTTC
CASSPPVGDEQFF
>.|.|TRBV12-3/TRBV12-4|TRBJ1-2
TGTGCCAGCAGTTTGGGGGGTCAGGATGGCTACACCTTC
CASSLGGQDGYTF
>.|.|TRBV15|TRBJ1-5
TGTGCCACCAGCAGAGATCACGGCCACGGGCATTTT
CATSRDHGHGHF
>.|TRBD2|TRBV7-2|TRBJ2-3
TGTGCCAGCAGCTTAGTGCTAGCGGGAGGGTGGGCCACAGATACGCAGTATTTT
CASSLVLAGGWATDTQYF
>.|.|TRBV18|TRBJ2-5
TGTGCCAGCTCACCACCGGTTAGCAGCCGGACCCAAGAGACCCAGTACTTC
CASSPPVSSRTQETQYF